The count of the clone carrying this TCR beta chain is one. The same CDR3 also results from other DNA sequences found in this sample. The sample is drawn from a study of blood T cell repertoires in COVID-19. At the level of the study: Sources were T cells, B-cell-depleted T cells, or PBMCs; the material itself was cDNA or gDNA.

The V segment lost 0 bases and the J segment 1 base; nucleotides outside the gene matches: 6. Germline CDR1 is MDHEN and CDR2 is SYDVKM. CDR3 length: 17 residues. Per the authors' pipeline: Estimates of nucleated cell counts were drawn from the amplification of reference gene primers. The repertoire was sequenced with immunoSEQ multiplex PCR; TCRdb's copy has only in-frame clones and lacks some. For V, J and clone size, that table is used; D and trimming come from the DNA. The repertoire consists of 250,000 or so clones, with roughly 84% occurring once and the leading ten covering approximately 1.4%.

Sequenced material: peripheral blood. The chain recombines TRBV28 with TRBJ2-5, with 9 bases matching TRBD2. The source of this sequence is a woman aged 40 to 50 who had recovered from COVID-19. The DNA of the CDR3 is TGTGCCAGCAGTTTATGGGGTAGCGGGGGACTCCAAGAGACCCAGTACTTC. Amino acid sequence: CASSLWGSGGLQETQYF.